One and the same sample provided the 28 T cell receptor beta chains below, sequenced in a study of post-analysis software for immune sequencing data. Points from the study as a whole: Five or six TRBV segments appeared more often in patients than in controls, and TRBV5-6, TRBV5-1 and TRBV20-1 were among these.

Carried by the TCR beta cDNA libraries were unique molecular identifiers. MiXCR, run by TCRdb on the PCR reads, gives a single entry per CDR3 protein. The profile covers about 540,000 distinct CDR3 sequences, with less than 40% appearing a single time and approximately 6% taken by the ten largest. Their specific antigens are unknown. The sample comprised blood. Receptors were obtained from a girl aged 2 to 17 with multiple sclerosis.

The J gene is TRBJ2-1, the V gene TRBV5-1; a weak D match, TRBD1 (6 bases). The CDR3 runs 14 residues. Trimming stripped 5 bases from V and 2 bases from J, with 11 bases between. The germline V gene has CDR1 SGHRS and CDR2 YFSETQ. CDR3 nucleotides: TGCGCCAGCAGACAACAGGGAACCTACAATGAGCAGTTCTTC. It is translated as CASRQQGTYNEQFF.

The rearrangement uses TRBV10-3 and TRBJ1-1; a weak D match, TRBD1 (5 bases). This CDR3 contains 13 residues. The V end was cut by 6 bases, the J end by 4 bases, with 12 bases between. Germline V gene lookup returns CDR1 ENHRY and CDR2 SYGVKD. CDR3 loop: CAIRPLGVTEAFF. The CDR3 nucleotides are TGTGCCATCAGGCCTCTGGGGGTCACTGAAGCTTTCTTT.

The chain uses TRBV4-2 and TRBJ2-3; tentative D call: TRBD2 (7 bases). Germline CDR1 reads LGHNA; CDR2 reads YNFKEQ. Trimming removed 1 base at V and 4 bases at J, with 18 bases between. The CDR3 runs to 17 residues. The CDR3 here is CASSQGRGPGAPDTQYF. The CDR3 DNA reads TGTGCCAGCAGCCAAGGGCGGGGGCCCGGCGCCCCAGATACGCAGTATTTT.

This clonotype was seen a few times. This chain uses TRBV20-1 with TRBJ2-1; D is perhaps TRBD2 (6 bases). Deletions cut 6 bases from V and 7 bases from J, with 19 bases between. The CDR3 is 14 amino acids. CDR1 and CDR2 from the germline V gene are DFQATT and SNEGSKA (reference sequence). This chain's CDR3 is CSAKGLLSGNEQFF. DNA of the CDR3: TGCAGTGCAAAGGGACTGCTGAGTGGAAATGAGCAGTTCTTC.

The chain has TRBV6-5 and TRBJ2-7, with D maybe TRBD1 (8 bases). Germline assignment: CDR1 MNHEY and CDR2 SVGAGI. The CDR3 has 16 amino acids. Trimming left V 2 bases short and J 2 bases short, with 16 bases between. The CDR3 here is CASSYTGGGFPYEQYF. The CDR3 bases are TGTGCCAGCAGTTACACAGGGGGGGGATTCCCCTACGAGCAGTACTTC.

This clonotype was counted between two and nine times. The chain employs TRBV7-2 and TRBJ1-2; a weak D match, TRBD1 (6 bases). Trimming took 1 base from V and 8 from J, leaving 11 bases between them. The germline gives CDR1 SGHTA, CDR2 FQGNSA. The CDR3 is made up of 13 amino acids. The CDR3 region has the DNA TGTGCCAGCAGCTTAGGGGGGCCTGGGGGCTACACCTTC. Amino acids: CASSLGGPGGYTF.

The rearrangement joins TRBV28 to TRBJ1-2; D not certain. The CDR3 spans 15 residues. CDR1 is MDHEN and CDR2 is SYDVKM in the germline V gene. Trimming pared 8 bases from V and 0 bases from J, leaving 16 bases between. The CDR3 DNA follows: TGTGCCAGCGAGTGGGATCAGTTAACTAACTATGGCTACACCTTC. Protein product: CASEWDQLTNYGYTF.

In its sample, this clonotype was seen a few times. This sequence joins TRBV5-1 and TRBJ2-5, with D unresolved. This CDR3 is built from 14 residues. Germline CDR1 reads SGHRS; CDR2 reads YFSETQ. Trimming cost V 0 bases and J 0 bases, with 6 bases left between them. The CDR3 nucleotides read TGCGCCAGCAGCTTGGGTCCGGACCAAGAGACCCAGTACTTC. Translation: CASSLGPDQETQYF.

The chain uses TRBV7-9 and TRBJ2-3; the match to TRBD2 covers 14 bases. The CDR3 is made up of 18 amino acids. The germline V gene encodes CDR1 SEHNR and CDR2 FQNEAQ (reference sequence). Losses at the gene ends were 5 bases for V and 2 bases for J; bases not matched to a gene: 9. CDR3 bases: TGTGCCAGCAGCGTAAGAAGACTAGCGGGGGGGCACACAGATACGCAGTATTTT. It encodes CASSVRRLAGGHTDTQYF.

Regarding this clonotype: This may stem from a read error, because a much larger clone lies one nucleotide away. The chain links TRBV10-2 to TRBJ2-7; no reliable D call. Looked up from germline, CDR1 is WSHSY and CDR2 is SAAADI. The V end was cut by 6 bases, the J end by 7 bases, with 19 bases between. The CDR3 loop spans 14 amino acids. CDR3 residues: CASRTPSDVNEQYF. CDR3 DNA: TGCGCCAGCAGGACGCCATCGGACGTAAATGAGCAGTACTTC.

The table lists this clonotype with a few counts. This sequence joins TRBV7-3 and TRBJ2-7, with D perhaps matching TRBD2 (6 bases). The length of the CDR3 is 13 residues. V gave up 5 bases and J gave up 6 bases, with 14 bases separating them. Germline CDR1 SGHTA, CDR2 FQGTGA. The CDR3 spells CASSRDLRSEQYF. In nucleotides, the CDR3 is TGTGCCAGCAGCCGGGACTTACGGTCCGAGCAGTACTTC.

The rearrangement joins TRBV7-2 to TRBJ2-5; D not resolved. The ends were cut back, 5 bases at V and 2 bases at J, with 15 bases in the middle. CDR1 is SGHTA and CDR2 is FQGNSA in the germline V gene. The CDR3 has 15 residues. This CDR3 reads CASSPWTFVQETQYF. The CDR3 DNA sequence: TGTGCCAGCAGCCCCTGGACGTTCGTACAAGAGACCCAGTACTTC. Together with reference TRBV7-2 and TRBJ2-5, the CDR3 gives the full variable domain: GAGVSQSPSNKVTEKGKDVELRCDPISGHTALYWYRQSLGQGLEFLIYFQGNSAPDKSGLPSDRFSAERTGGSVSTLTIQRTQQEDSAVYLCASSPWTFVQETQYFGPGTRLLVL.

This clonotype showed up just a few times. The chain's CDR3 is CASSPRQTLRNEQFF. CDR3 nucleotide sequence: TGTGCCAGCAGCCCACGACAGACGTTAAGGAATGAGCAGTTCTTC. The genes are TRBV11-3 and TRBJ2-1; D might be TRBD1 (5 bases). Germline CDR1 and CDR2: SGHNT and YENEEA. V was pared by 5 bases and J by 7 bases, with 18 bases between. The CDR3 extends over 15 amino acids.

This clonotype was seen only a few times. This chain joins TRBV4-1 and TRBJ2-2; D is unclear. The CDR3 length is 16 residues. CDR1 and CDR2 from the germline V gene are MGHRA and YSYEKL. The ends were cut back, 1 base at V and 5 bases at J, with 14 bases in the middle. CDR3 nucleotide sequence: TGCGCCAGCAGCCAAGTCGGTGGGTTGAAGACCGGGGAGCTGTTTTTT. Translation gives CASSQVGGLKTGELFF.

The V gene is TRBV20-1, the J gene TRBJ2-3; D might be TRBD1 (6 bases). V dropped 7 bases and J dropped 0 bases, with 11 bases sitting between them. This CDR3 region has 13 residues. Germline CDR1 and CDR2: DFQATT and SNEGSKA (reference sequence). In DNA form, the CDR3 reads TGCAGTGGGACAGACACTAGCACAGATACGCAGTATTTT. Its protein is CSGTDTSTDTQYF.

Only a few counts were recorded for this clonotype. The gene calls are TRBV10-3 and TRBJ1-2; possibly TRBD1 for D (5 bases). Germline CDR1 reads ENHRY; CDR2 reads SYGVKD. V was clipped by 6 bases and J by 2 bases, with 13 bases between them. The CDR3 is made up of 14 amino acids. The CDR3, as DNA: TGTGCCATCAGCCTCCGGGGCAGCAACTATGGCTACACCTTC. Protein product: CAISLRGSNYGYTF.

The rearrangement uses TRBV7-9 and TRBJ2-5; D may be TRBD1 or TRBD2 (6 bases each). The V gene lost 0 bases and the J gene lost 3 bases, with 14 bases spanning the gap. This CDR3 is built from 16 residues. CDR1 and CDR2 (germline): SEHNR, FQNEAQ (reference sequence). The CDR3, as DNA: TGTGCCAGCAGCTTAGCGCCCGGGGGCGCGGAAGAGACCCAGTACTTC. Its translation is CASSLAPGGAEETQYF. Together with reference TRBV7-9 and TRBJ2-5, the CDR3 gives the full variable domain: DTGVSQNPRHKITKRGQNVTFRCDPISEHNRLYWYRQTLGQGPEFLTYFQNEAQLEKSRLLSDRFSAERPKGSFSTLEIQRTEQGDSAMYLCASSLAPGGAEETQYFGPGTRLLVL.

The chain joins TRBV20-1 to TRBJ2-1; 7 bases map to TRBD2. This CDR3 is 16 amino acids long. V was clipped by 6 bases and J by 0 bases; unmatched bases: 11. Germline CDR1 and CDR2: DFQATT and SNEGSKA (reference sequence). CDR3 residues: CSALSVTGGSYNEQFF. DNA for the CDR3: TGCAGTGCCCTGTCGGTAACGGGGGGCTCCTACAATGAGCAGTTCTTC.

The sample holds a few counts of this clonotype. V usage is TRBV6-1 and J usage is TRBJ2-3, with 9 bases fitting TRBD2. The CDR3 is 19 amino acids. Germline V gene sequence: CDR1 MNHNS, CDR2 SASEGT. J was trimmed by 4 bases and V by 1 base; bases with no gene match: 15. CDR3 nucleotide sequence: TGTGCCAGCAGTGAAGTATGGGTCCAGCGGGGGGAATATGCAGATACGCAGTATTTT. Its protein is CASSEVWVQRGEYADTQYF.

The chain couples TRBV6-2 or TRBV6-3 to TRBJ2-2; the match to TRBD2 covers 7 bases. V gave up 0 bases and J gave up 4 bases; unmatched junction bases: 5. This CDR3 region has 16 residues. Germline CDR1 and CDR2: MNHEY and SVGEGT. The CDR3 DNA sequence: TGTGCCAGCAGTTACTCGGGGGGGATCAGCACCGGGGAGCTGTTTTTT. Amino acid sequence: CASSYSGGISTGELFF.

This clonotype was observed at least ten times. The genes are TRBV29-1 and TRBJ2-7, with D unclear. Trimming took off 7 bases at V and 2 bases at J, with 12 bases between the two ends. This CDR3 region has 12 residues. Per the germline V gene, CDR1 is SQVTM and CDR2 is ANQGSEA. CDR3 residues: CSAGRQAYEQYF. As DNA, the CDR3 is TGCAGCGCCGGACGGCAAGCCTACGAGCAGTACTTC.

This chain uses TRBV7-2 with TRBJ1-1, with 9 bases lining up with TRBD1. CDR3 length equals 15 residues. J gave up 4 bases and V 5 bases, and 8 bases lay outside the gene matches. Germline CDR1 and CDR2: SGHTA and FQGNSA. CDR3 DNA: TGTGCCAGCAGCCCCGGGACAGGGAGAGGCACTGAAGCTTTCTTT. Its protein product is CASSPGTGRGTEAFF.

The chain links TRBV15 to TRBJ1-2; 8 bases map to TRBD1. V lost 0 bases, J lost 6 bases, and 12 bases stayed unmatched. From germline, CDR1 is LNHNV and CDR2 YYDKDF (reference sequence). This CDR3 has 17 residues. This chain's CDR3 is CATSRDSLWTGRNGYTF. CDR3 in DNA: TGTGCCACCAGCAGAGATAGTCTTTGGACAGGGAGGAATGGCTACACCTTC.

The chain combines TRBV7-3 with TRBJ1-2, with a tentative D call TRBD1 (6 bases). CDR3 length: 15 amino acids. CDR1 is SGHTA and CDR2 is FQGTGA in the germline V gene. V gave up 5 bases and J gave up 2 bases, with 15 bases separating them. The CDR3 DNA sequence: TGTGCCAGCAGCCTAAACCCGGGGGGCAACTATGGCTACACCTTC. Protein product: CASSLNPGGNYGYTF.

The J gene is TRBJ2-5, the V gene TRBV12-3 or TRBV12-4; 8 bases match TRBD2. The CDR3 totals 13 residues. After removal of 7 bases from V and 4 bases from J, the junction contained 5 bases not matched to a gene. CDR3 sequence: CASTAGGGETQYF. In nucleotides, the CDR3 is TGTGCCAGCACGGCGGGGGGAGGAGAGACCCAGTACTTC.

The rearrangement uses TRBV6-5 and TRBJ1-1; D is unclear. Germline loops: CDR1 MNHEY, CDR2 SVGAGI. V lost 6 bases to trimming and J lost 5 bases, with 19 bases between them. The CDR3 has 15 residues. The CDR3 protein is CASSPKNRLLTEAFF. CDR3 nucleotides: TGTGCCAGCAGCCCAAAAAATAGGTTATTGACTGAAGCTTTCTTT.

The chain combines TRBV20-1 with TRBJ1-2; no clear D. V lost 0 bases to trimming and J lost 1 base, with 6 bases between them. The CDR3 has 13 residues. Per germline, CDR1 DFQATT and CDR2 SNEGSKA (reference sequence). CDR3 loop: CSARETFNYGYTF. DNA of the CDR3: TGCAGTGCTAGAGAAACTTTTAACTATGGCTACACCTTC.

The chain couples TRBV7-3 to TRBJ2-2; TRBD1 agrees at 8 bases. The CDR3 is 13 amino acids. Germline CDR1 and CDR2: SGHTA and FQGTGA. After removal of 5 bases from V and 6 bases from J, the junction contained 2 bases not matched to a gene. CDR3 DNA: TGTGCCAGCAGCCAACAGGGGGCCGGGGAGCTGTTTTTT. It codes for CASSQQGAGELFF.